The clone carrying this T cell receptor (beta chain) was found once. What it binds is unknown. This sample is drawn from a study of blood T cells in healthy people across ages. Study-wide results and caveats: Among T cells, TCR beta diversity per million cells dropped roughly linearly as age rose. Diversity estimates from one million T cells were considered underestimates. Unsorted PBMCs prevented conclusive naive versus antigen-experienced comparison.

This CDR3 comprises 13 residues. Germline assignment: CDR1 SQVTM and CDR2 ANQGSEA. The authors ran a second PCR of about 6 to 11 cycles using a sample-barcoded 5' primer and a J-beta primer mix. Every sample produced at least 2.5 million CDR3-containing paired-end reads. TCRdb itself ran the 5' RACE reads through MiXCR, one entry per CDR3 protein. The data show roughly 1,300,000 distinct CDR3 sequences, roughly 59% seen once. The gene calls are TRBV29-1 and TRBJ2-5; maybe TRBD1 (5 bases). The J call may be in error: the DNA end matches TRBJ2-7 better. The receptor was isolated from a man aged 18 to 29 in good health. The sequencing sample was made of blood. CDR3 amino acids: CSVEGTSDYEQYF. CDR3 nucleotide sequence: TGCAGCGTTGAAGGGACAAGCGACTACGAGCAGTACTTC.